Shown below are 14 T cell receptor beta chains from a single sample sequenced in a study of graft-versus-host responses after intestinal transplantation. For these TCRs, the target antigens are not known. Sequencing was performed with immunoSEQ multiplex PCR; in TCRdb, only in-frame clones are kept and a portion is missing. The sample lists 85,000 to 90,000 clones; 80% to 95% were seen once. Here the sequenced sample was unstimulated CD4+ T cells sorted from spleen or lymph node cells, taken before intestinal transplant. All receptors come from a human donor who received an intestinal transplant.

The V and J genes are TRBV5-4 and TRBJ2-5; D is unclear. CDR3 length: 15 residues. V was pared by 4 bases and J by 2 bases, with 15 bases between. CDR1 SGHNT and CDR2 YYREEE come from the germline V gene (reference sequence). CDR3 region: CASSPSVAPQETQYF. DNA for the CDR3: TGTGCCAGCAGCCCTTCTGTAGCTCCTCAAGAGACCCAGTACTTC.

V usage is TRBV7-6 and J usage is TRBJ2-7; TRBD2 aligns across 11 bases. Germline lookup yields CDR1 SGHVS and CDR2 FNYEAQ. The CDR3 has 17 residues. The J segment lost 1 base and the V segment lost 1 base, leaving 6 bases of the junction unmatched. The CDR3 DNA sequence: TGTGCCAGCAGCTTAGGCCCCCCTAGCGGGAGGTCCTACGAGCAGTACTTC. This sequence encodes CASSLGPPSGRSYEQYF.

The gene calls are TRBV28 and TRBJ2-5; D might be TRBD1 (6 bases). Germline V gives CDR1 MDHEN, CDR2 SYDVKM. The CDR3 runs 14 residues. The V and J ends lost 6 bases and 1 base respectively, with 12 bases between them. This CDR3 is CASSLQGPQETQYF. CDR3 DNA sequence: TGTGCCAGCAGCTTACAGGGCCCCCAAGAGACCCAGTACTTC.

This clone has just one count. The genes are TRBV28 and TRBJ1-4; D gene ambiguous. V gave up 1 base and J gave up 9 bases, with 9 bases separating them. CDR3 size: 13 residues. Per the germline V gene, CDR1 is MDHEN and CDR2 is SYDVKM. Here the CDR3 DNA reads TGTGCCAGCAGTTTATCGACGGCCCAAAAACTGTTTTTT. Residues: CASSLSTAQKLFF.

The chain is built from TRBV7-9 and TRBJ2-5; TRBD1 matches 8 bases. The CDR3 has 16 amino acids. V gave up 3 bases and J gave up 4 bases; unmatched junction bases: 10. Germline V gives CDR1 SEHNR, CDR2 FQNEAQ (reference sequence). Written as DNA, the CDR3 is TGTGCCAGCAGCTTGACCAGGGGGCGAGATACAGAGACCCAGTACTTC. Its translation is CASSLTRGRDTETQYF.

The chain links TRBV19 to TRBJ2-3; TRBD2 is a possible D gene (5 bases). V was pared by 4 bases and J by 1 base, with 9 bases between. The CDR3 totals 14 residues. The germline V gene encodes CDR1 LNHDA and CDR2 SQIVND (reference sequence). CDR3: CASSTTGGTDTQYF. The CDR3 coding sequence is TGTGCCAGTAGTACCACCGGGGGCACAGATACGCAGTATTTT.

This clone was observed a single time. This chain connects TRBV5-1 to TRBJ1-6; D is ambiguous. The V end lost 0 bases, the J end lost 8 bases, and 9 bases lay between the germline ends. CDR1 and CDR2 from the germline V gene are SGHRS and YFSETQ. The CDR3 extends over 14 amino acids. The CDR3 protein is CASSLDLLYSPLHF. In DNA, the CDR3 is TGCGCCAGCAGCTTGGACCTCCTGTATTCACCCCTCCACTTT.

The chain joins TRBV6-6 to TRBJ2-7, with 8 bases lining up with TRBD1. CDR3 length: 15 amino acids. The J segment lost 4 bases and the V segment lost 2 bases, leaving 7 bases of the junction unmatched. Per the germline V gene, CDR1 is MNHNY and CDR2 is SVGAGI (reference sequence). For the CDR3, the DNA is TGTGCCAGCAGTTACCCGGGACAGGATCGGTACGAGCAGTACTTC. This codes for CASSYPGQDRYEQYF.

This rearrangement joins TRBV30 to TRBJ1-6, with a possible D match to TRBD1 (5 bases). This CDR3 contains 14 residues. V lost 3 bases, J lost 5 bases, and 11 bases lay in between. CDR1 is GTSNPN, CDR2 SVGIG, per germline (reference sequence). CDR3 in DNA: TGTGCCTGGAGGGCTGGGGACCATAATTCACCCCTCCACTTT. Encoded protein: CAWRAGDHNSPLHF. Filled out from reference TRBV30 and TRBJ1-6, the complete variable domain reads SQTIHQWPATLVQPVGSPLSLECTVEGTSNPNLYWYRQAAGRGLQLLFYSVGIGQISSEVPQNLSASRPQDRQFILSSKKLLLSDSGFYLCAWRAGDHNSPLHFGNGTRLTVT.

CDR3 amino acids: CASTPTGGPNSPLHF. In nucleotides, the CDR3 is TGCGCCAGCACCCCGACAGGGGGCCCTAATTCACCCCTCCACTTT. The chain combines TRBV10-2 with TRBJ1-6, with 10 bases identical to TRBD1. The CDR3 runs to 15 residues. With 7 bases clipped from V and 6 bases from J, the junction kept 6 bases outside the gene matches. Germline V CDR1 and CDR2: WSHSY, SAAADI.

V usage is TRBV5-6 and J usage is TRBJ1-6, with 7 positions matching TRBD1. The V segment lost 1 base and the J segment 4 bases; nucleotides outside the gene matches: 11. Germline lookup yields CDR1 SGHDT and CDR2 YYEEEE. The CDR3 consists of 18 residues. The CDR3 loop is CASSLTTGARMYNSPLHF. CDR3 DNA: TGTGCCAGCAGCTTGACTACAGGGGCGAGGATGTATAATTCACCCCTCCACTTT.

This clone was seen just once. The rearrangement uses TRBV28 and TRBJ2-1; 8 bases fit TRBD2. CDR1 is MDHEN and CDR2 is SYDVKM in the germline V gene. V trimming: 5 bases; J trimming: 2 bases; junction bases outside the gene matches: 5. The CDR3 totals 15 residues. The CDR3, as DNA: TGTGCCAGCAGTCTACCGGGACTAGCCTACAATGAGCAGTTCTTC. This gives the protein CASSLPGLAYNEQFF. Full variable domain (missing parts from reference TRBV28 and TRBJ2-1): DVKVTQSSRYLVKRTGEKVFLECVQDMDHENMFWYRQDPGLGLRLIYFSYDVKMKEKGDIPEGYSVSREKKERFSLILESASTNQTSMYLCASSLPGLAYNEQFFGPGTRLTVL.

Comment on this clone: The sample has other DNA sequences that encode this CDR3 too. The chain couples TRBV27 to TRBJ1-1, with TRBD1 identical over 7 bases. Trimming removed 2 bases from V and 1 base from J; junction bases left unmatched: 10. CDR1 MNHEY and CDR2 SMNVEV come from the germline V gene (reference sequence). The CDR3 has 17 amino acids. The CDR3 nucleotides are TGTGCCAGCAGTTTAGCCTGGGGTCAGGGGGGGAACACTGAAGCTTTCTTT. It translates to CASSLAWGQGGNTEAFF.

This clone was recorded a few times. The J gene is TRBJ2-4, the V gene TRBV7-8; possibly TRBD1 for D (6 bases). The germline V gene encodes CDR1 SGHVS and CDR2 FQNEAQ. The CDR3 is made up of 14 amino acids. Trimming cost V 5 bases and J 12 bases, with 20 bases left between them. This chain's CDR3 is CASSLQGRGVAQYF. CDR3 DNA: TGTGCCAGCAGCCTACAGGGTCGGGGAGTTGCTCAGTACTTC.